The clone carrying this TCR beta chain was recorded once. Its target is not known. This sample was taken from a study of T cell responses to AZD1222 COVID-19 vaccine. Study-level information: Pooling of second doses given at about 4 or about 12 weeks was done. General study results and limits: Among AZD1222 vaccinees, only five or six were seropositive at baseline.

Sequencing was performed with immunoSEQ multiplex PCR; in TCRdb, only in-frame clones are kept and a portion is missing. The sample lists more than 95,000 clones, roughly 90% occurring once. V gave up 4 bases and J gave up 4 bases, with 20 bases separating them. Germline lookup yields CDR1 LGHDT and CDR2 YNNKEL (reference sequence). The CDR3 covers 16 residues. The TCR originated in an adult in good health. The genes are TRBV3-1 (or the pseudogene TRBV3-2) and TRBJ2-7, with TRBD1 as a possible D gene (6 bases). This specimen was peripheral blood, taken on day 0 of AZD1222 vaccination. CDR3 residues: CASSLGWTDRNYEQYF. Written as DNA, the CDR3 is TGTGCCAGCAGCCTCGGTTGGACCGACAGGAATTACGAGCAGTACTTC.